This TCR beta chain was captured in a study of shared clonotypes between healthy human individuals. TCRdb's table, derived via immunoSEQ multiplex PCR, lists solely in-frame clones and lacks some. The table has 850,000 to 1,100,000 clones, roughly 80% seen once; the top ten hold almost 0.9%. About this clone: What it binds is unknown.

Broader study findings: Only blood samples were collected, and tissue repertoires likely differ.

With V trimmed by 5 bases and J by 6 bases, 5 bases remained unmatched. Germline V gene lookup returns CDR1 SGHAT and CDR2 FQDESV (reference sequence). This CDR3 has 13 amino acids. The gene calls are TRBV11-1 and TRBJ2-7; TRBD1 matches 9 bases. The sequence derives from a man aged 18 to 30 in good health. Some clones in this sample may be carry-over from other donors' samples. Sequenced sample: memory CD4+ T cells from PBMCs. Subset described: CD45RA-negative fraction. The CDR3 spells CASSAGTGLEQYF. Written as DNA, the CDR3 is TGTGCCAGCAGCGCCGGGACAGGGCTCGAGCAGTACTTC.